A single sample gave rise to the 31 T cell receptor beta chains below, sequenced in a study of human T cells and chemical hapten exposure. Time point described: pre-sensitization, week 0. Treatment meaning: therapeutic diphenylcyclopropenone sensitization with weekly scalp DPC. TCRdb passed the RACE reads through MiXCR, listing each CDR3 protein once. The data contain around 200,000 distinct CDR3 sequences, around 30% of them singletons. The sample consisted of whole blood, taken in connection with sensitization to the hapten diphenylcyclopropenone (DPC). All receptors derive from a woman in her thirties with alopecia areata. Some clones in this sample may be carry-over from other donors' samples.

J is TRBJ1-2 and V is TRBV4-2, with D perhaps TRBD1 (5 bases). The CDR3 covers 14 residues. CDR1 and CDR2 from the germline V gene are LGHNA and YNFKEQ. Trimming cost V 0 bases and J 3 bases, with 8 bases left between them. CDR3 in amino acids: CASSQDGGDYGYTF. In nucleotides, the CDR3 is TGTGCCAGCAGCCAAGATGGGGGGGACTATGGCTACACCTTC.

This sequence joins TRBV5-1 and TRBJ1-1; 7 bases are a match to TRBD1. The CDR3 covers 16 residues. Trimming cost V 2 bases and J 2 bases; bases outside gene matches: 9. Germline V gene lookup returns CDR1 SGHRS and CDR2 YFSETQ. CDR3 loop: CASSLTGEPSNTEAFF. As DNA, the CDR3 is TGCGCCAGCAGCTTAACAGGGGAGCCATCAAACACTGAAGCTTTCTTT.

The chain couples TRBV7-9 to TRBJ2-2, with D perhaps matching TRBD1 (5 bases). V was cut by 2 bases and J by 1 base, with 8 bases left in between. CDR1 is SEHNR and CDR2 is FQNEAQ in the germline V gene (reference sequence). The CDR3 is 15 residues long. This CDR3 reads CASSLSQGNTGELFF. Written as DNA, the CDR3 is TGTGCCAGCAGCTTAAGCCAGGGGAACACCGGGGAGCTGTTTTTT.

The chain has TRBV5-5 and TRBJ1-4; no definite D call. Trimming took off 4 bases at V and 4 bases at J, with 14 bases between the two ends. There are 15 residues in the CDR3. Per the germline V gene, CDR1 is SGHKS and CDR2 is YYEKEE (reference sequence). The CDR3 spells CASSIPWALNEKLFF. CDR3 DNA: TGTGCCAGCAGCATACCCTGGGCGCTTAATGAAAAACTGTTTTTT.

The V and J genes are TRBV19 and TRBJ2-3, with 12 bases fitting TRBD2. The junction had 9 bases not matched to a gene; V was cut back by 2 bases and J by 3 bases. The CDR3 extends over 18 amino acids. CDR1 and CDR2 from the germline V gene are LNHDA and SQIVND (reference sequence). The CDR3 bases are TGTGCCAGTAGTATACTAGCGGGAGGGCCTTATGAAACAGATACGCAGTATTTT. It yields the protein CASSILAGGPYETDTQYF.

The rearrangement links TRBV6-2 or TRBV6-3 to TRBJ2-7; D is unresolved. The CDR3 is 12 amino acids. The V end lost 2 bases, the J end lost 5 bases, and 7 bases lay between the germline ends. Germline CDR1 and CDR2: MNHEY and SVGEGT. DNA for the CDR3: TGTGCCAGCAGTTACATCAGCGACGAGCAGTACTTC. Translating it yields CASSYISDEQYF.

This chain uses TRBV10-3 with TRBJ2-3; tentatively, D is TRBD1 or TRBD2 (6 bases each). The CDR3 extends over 17 amino acids. The V end was cut by 5 bases, the J end by 0 bases, with 18 bases between. The V gene's germline CDR1 is ENHRY and CDR2 SYGVKD. Here the CDR3 DNA reads TGTGCCATCAGTCCAATCAGTGAGGGGGGAAGCACAGATACGCAGTATTTT. Translated, it gives CAISPISEGGSTDTQYF.

This chain joins TRBV29-1 and TRBJ2-6; tentative D call: TRBD2 (6 bases). The V and J ends lost 8 bases and 3 bases respectively, with 11 bases between them. This CDR3 has 13 amino acids. CDR1 SQVTM and CDR2 ANQGSEA come from the germline V gene. CDR3 amino acids: CSFQGGGANVLTF. The CDR3 nucleotides read TGCAGCTTTCAGGGAGGTGGGGCCAACGTCCTGACTTTC.

The rearrangement uses TRBV28 and TRBJ2-1; D call uncertain. The CDR3 extends over 14 amino acids. Trimming removed 2 bases at V and 1 base at J, with 6 bases between. The germline gives CDR1 MDHEN, CDR2 SYDVKM. CDR3: CASSLTGSYNEQFF. CDR3 nucleotides: TGTGCCAGCAGTTTAACCGGGTCCTACAATGAGCAGTTCTTC.

The chain carries TRBV4-3 and TRBJ1-4; unclear D gene. With 1 base removed from V and 4 bases from J, the gap between germline ends came to 10 bases. This CDR3 has 15 residues. In germline, CDR1 is LGHNA, CDR2 YSLEER. This CDR3 is CASSQGALSNEKLFF. The CDR3 DNA sequence: TGCGCCAGCAGCCAAGGGGCACTGAGTAATGAAAAACTGTTTTTT.

The rearrangement joins TRBV5-6 to TRBJ2-3; 8 bases align to TRBD2. Looked up from germline, CDR1 is SGHDT and CDR2 is YYEEEE. The CDR3 length is 15 residues. The V and J ends lost 3 bases and 1 base, in that order; junction bases with no gene match: 4. CDR3 region: CASSSPGLGTDTQYF. The DNA of the CDR3 is TGTGCCAGCAGCTCTCCGGGACTAGGCACAGATACGCAGTATTTT.

This rearrangement joins TRBV28 to TRBJ2-7; 9 nucleotides align to TRBD1. This CDR3 has 13 residues. The V gene end was trimmed by 6 bases and the J gene end by 7 bases; junction bases not matched to a gene: 7. Per the germline V gene, CDR1 is MDHEN and CDR2 is SYDVKM. The CDR3 sequence is CASRGQGPREQYF. The CDR3 nucleotides read TGTGCCAGCAGGGGACAGGGTCCAAGGGAGCAGTACTTC.

The chain recombines TRBV7-8 with TRBJ2-3; TRBD2 matches 7 bases. The CDR3 contains 13 residues. Germline V gene data show CDR1 as SGHVS and CDR2 as FQNEAQ. After removal of 11 bases from V and 1 base from J, the junction contained 6 bases not matched to a gene. The CDR3: CALGGSGTDTQYF. CDR3 in DNA: TGTGCCCTCGGCGGGAGTGGCACAGATACGCAGTATTTT.

This clonotype was counted between two and nine times. The CDR3 DNA follows: TGCAGTGCTAGTCTTGGGGGGACCTATGGCTACACCTTC. Translated: CSASLGGTYGYTF. V is TRBV20-1 and J is TRBJ1-2, with D perhaps TRBD1 (5 bases). The V gene lost 3 bases and the J gene lost 4 bases, with 12 bases spanning the gap. The CDR3 consists of 13 residues. Germline CDR1 DFQATT, CDR2 SNEGSKA (reference sequence).

In its sample, this clonotype was seen a few times. The gene calls are TRBV3-1 and TRBJ2-1; TRBD2 matches 10 bases. Germline assignment: CDR1 LGHDT and CDR2 YNNKEL (reference sequence). There are 19 residues in the CDR3. Trimming at V came to 0 bases and at J to 6 bases, leaving 14 bases not matched to a gene. As DNA, the CDR3 is TGTGCCAGCAGCCAAGATGGGCTAGCGGGAGCCCTTCGTCCCAATGAGCAGTTCTTC. It is translated as CASSQDGLAGALRPNEQFF.

The chain joins TRBV5-1 to TRBJ2-7; D may be TRBD2 (6 bases). Germline values: CDR1 SGHRS, CDR2 YFSETQ. The CDR3 runs 15 residues. The germline V and J ends were trimmed by 0 bases and 5 bases, with 15 bases remaining between them. CDR3 amino acids: CASSLAIGGNNEQYF. The CDR3 DNA follows: TGCGCCAGCAGCTTGGCCATCGGGGGTAACAACGAGCAGTACTTC. The whole variable domain, filled in from reference TRBV5-1 and TRBJ2-7, reads KAGVTQTPRYLIKTRGQQVTLSCSPISGHRSVSWYQQTPGQGLQFLFEYFSETQRNKGNFPGRFSGRQFSNSRSEMNVSTLELGDSALYLCASSLAIGGNNEQYFGPGTRLTVT.

The genes are TRBV4-2 and TRBJ2-2; D remains ambiguous. Germline CDR1 LGHNA, CDR2 YNFKEQ. The CDR3 has 16 residues. V lost 0 bases to trimming and J lost 6 bases, with 14 bases between them. The CDR3 protein is CASSQDLDSWAGELFF. In DNA, the CDR3 is TGTGCCAGCAGCCAAGATCTGGATAGTTGGGCCGGGGAGCTGTTTTTT.

The chain joins TRBV29-1 to TRBJ2-1; D may be TRBD2 (5 bases). Trimming removed 6 bases at V and 2 bases at J, with 11 bases between. The germline gives CDR1 SQVTM, CDR2 ANQGSEA. The CDR3 is 13 amino acids. The CDR3 sequence is CSVSPAAYNEQFF. CDR3 sequence (DNA): TGCAGCGTCAGCCCAGCGGCCTACAATGAGCAGTTCTTC.

The J gene is TRBJ2-7, the V gene TRBV5-4, with 7 bases matching TRBD2. In germline, CDR1 is SGHNT, CDR2 YYREEE (reference sequence). J lost 3 bases, V lost 9 bases, and 9 bases had no gene match. The CDR3 runs 13 residues. The CDR3 sequence is CATQGGSYYEQYF. The CDR3 DNA follows: TGTGCCACCCAGGGAGGGAGTTACTACGAGCAGTACTTC. Drawing the rest from reference TRBV5-4 and TRBJ2-7, the complete variable domain is ETGVTQSPTHLIKTRGQQVTLRCSSQSGHNTVSWYQQALGQGPQFIFQYYREEENGRGNFPPRFSGLQFPNYSSELNVNALELDDSALYLCATQGGSYYEQYFGPGTRLTVT.

This chain links TRBV9 with TRBJ2-1; D ambiguous. Trimming removed 2 bases from V and 7 bases from J, with 10 bases in between. This CDR3 contains 13 residues. Germline V gene data show CDR1 as SGDLS and CDR2 as YYNGEE. CDR3 region: CASSVSNGNEQFF. The CDR3 nucleotides read TGTGCCAGCAGCGTGAGTAACGGGAATGAGCAGTTCTTC.

The chain links TRBV6-6 to TRBJ1-1; no reliable D call. V shed 2 bases and J shed 1 base, with 8 bases lying between them. The CDR3 has 14 residues. The germline V gene encodes CDR1 MNHNY and CDR2 SVGAGI (reference sequence). Here the CDR3 DNA reads TGTGCCAGCAGTTACACCAACAAGAACACTGAAGCTTTCTTT. Its protein product is CASSYTNKNTEAFF.

This chain links TRBV18 with TRBJ2-3, with D tentatively TRBD2 (5 bases). V gave up 6 bases and J gave up 5 bases, with 12 bases separating them. From germline, CDR1 is KGHSH and CDR2 LQKENI. The CDR3 contains 13 residues. The CDR3 loop is CASSPTSGDTQYF. The CDR3 bases are TGTGCCAGCTCCCCGACGAGCGGAGATACGCAGTATTTT.

The gene calls are TRBV28 and TRBJ2-3; tentative D call: TRBD2 (5 bases). Trimming took 2 bases from V and 6 from J, leaving 12 bases between them. The CDR3 contains 14 residues. Germline values: CDR1 MDHEN, CDR2 SYDVKM. The CDR3 sequence: CASSLLSPGDTQYF. CDR3 in DNA: TGTGCCAGCAGTTTACTCTCCCCGGGGGATACGCAGTATTTT.

The rearrangement links TRBV10-3 to TRBJ2-2; the match to TRBD1 covers 8 bases. The CDR3 length is 14 residues. Germline loops: CDR1 ENHRY, CDR2 SYGVKD. The J segment lost 1 base and the V segment lost 7 bases, leaving 2 bases of the junction unmatched. DNA for the CDR3: TGTGCCATCATGGACAGGGAGAACACCGGGGAGCTGTTTTTT. It yields the protein CAIMDRENTGELFF.

The chain employs TRBV5-5 and TRBJ2-5, with no clear D. Between the trimmed V and J ends, which lost 4 bases and 3 bases, there was a span of 10 bases. The CDR3 is 13 residues long. Germline V gene lookup returns CDR1 SGHKS and CDR2 YYEKEE (reference sequence). The CDR3 nucleotides are TGTGCCAGCAGCGCGGCCGGTGAAGAGACCCAGTACTTC. As protein: CASSAAGEETQYF.

This chain connects TRBV11-2 to TRBJ2-1; 7 bases line up with TRBD2. There are 17 residues in the CDR3. CDR1 SGHAT and CDR2 FQNNGV come from the germline V gene. The ends lost 1 base at V and 2 bases at J; junction bases unmatched: 8. CDR3 protein: CASSLVYGGETYNEQFF. Written as DNA, the CDR3 is TGTGCCAGCAGCTTAGTATATGGGGGGGAAACCTACAATGAGCAGTTCTTC.

This clonotype showed up just a few times. This rearrangement joins TRBV7-2 to TRBJ2-7; TRBD2 matches 7 bases. Germline CDR1 is SGHTA and CDR2 is FQGNSA. CDR3 size: 14 residues. Germline trimming cut 2 bases from V and 9 bases from J; bases unmatched to any gene: 10. Here the CDR3 DNA reads TGTGCCAGCAGCTTAAGCGGGACTACTTCTTCGCAGTACTTC. Amino acid sequence: CASSLSGTTSSQYF.

A few counts support this clonotype. The rearrangement joins TRBV18 to TRBJ2-7; D possibly uses TRBD1 or TRBD2 (6 bases each). This CDR3 is 16 amino acids long. Trimming removed 3 bases at V and 3 bases at J, with 18 bases between. Looked up from germline, CDR1 is KGHSH and CDR2 is LQKENI. The chain's CDR3 is CASSPGSGAGVYEQYF. As DNA, the CDR3 is TGTGCCAGCTCACCGGGGTCGGGGGCCGGGGTCTACGAGCAGTACTTC.

This clonotype has only a few counts. CDR3 sequence (DNA): TGTGCCAGCTCACCACCGGGCCTGGGGTACCGCGATACGCAGTATTTT. It specifies CASSPPGLGYRDTQYF. V and J are TRBV18 and TRBJ2-3; no clear D. The CDR3 has 16 amino acids. Trimming left V 0 bases short and J 6 bases short, with 16 bases between. CDR1 is KGHSH, CDR2 LQKENI, per germline.

The chain couples TRBV7-8 to TRBJ1-1; maybe TRBD1 (5 bases). CDR1 is SGHVS, CDR2 FQNEAQ, per germline. CDR3 size: 15 residues. V was trimmed by 4 bases and J by 5 bases, leaving 17 bases between them. The CDR3 DNA reads TGTGCCAGCAGCTCCCCGGGGAGGGGTCGGACTGAAGCTTTCTTT. It encodes CASSSPGRGRTEAFF.

The chain combines TRBV5-5 with TRBJ1-1; D remains unclear. V was shortened by 4 bases and J by 1 base, with 5 bases between the two germline ends. CDR3 length equals 12 residues. From germline, CDR1 is SGHKS and CDR2 YYEKEE (reference sequence). CDR3 DNA: TGTGCCAGCAGCCCGTCGAACACTGAAGCTTTCTTT. Translating gives CASSPSNTEAFF.